The rows below give T cell receptor beta chains drawn from one sample of a study of blood T cell repertoires in COVID-19. The protocol was immunoSEQ multiplex PCR, while the TCRdb copy is restricted to in-frame clones and leaves out a portion. The profile shows around 70,000 clones, 70% to 90% of them singletons. Source material: peripheral blood. Receptors were obtained from a woman older than 75 with active or convalescent COVID-19. The CDR3 runs from the conserved cysteine through the conserved F or W. Each record gives: J gene, D gene, clone size, V gene, CDR3 DNA, CDR3 protein. D genes are given only for firm matches. Some rows mark clone size as missing; the rest say once, few, many or name a class of expanded clone.

J gene: TRBJ2-5
D gene: TRBD2
clone size: .
V gene: TRBV7-2
CDR3 DNA: TGTGCCAGCAGCCTAGCGGGGGGGCGTGAGACCCAGTACTTC
CDR3 protein: CASSLAGGRETQYF

J gene: TRBJ2-7
D gene: TRBD1
clone size: .
V gene: TRBV19
CDR3 DNA: TGTGCCAGCAGGGGGTTTGGCTACGAGCAGTACTTC
CDR3 protein: CASRGFGYEQYF

J gene: TRBJ1-2
D gene: .
clone size: .
V gene: TRBV7-8
CDR3 DNA: TGTGCCAGCAGCTCCCCCGGGTCAGACTCCCCTTTTAACTATTACGGCTACACCTTC
CDR3 protein: CASSSPGSDSPFNYYGYTF

J gene: TRBJ1-6
D gene: .
clone size: .
V gene: TRBV7-2
CDR3 DNA: TGTGCCAGCAGCCAGACCTATAATTCACCCCTCCACTTT
CDR3 protein: CASSQTYNSPLHF

J gene: TRBJ2-7
D gene: .
clone size: .
V gene: TRBV11-3
CDR3 DNA: TGTGCCAGCCGAGGTCGGGTTTCGTCCTACGAGCAGTACTTC
CDR3 protein: CASRGRVSSYEQYF

J gene: TRBJ2-3
D gene: TRBD2
clone size: .
V gene: TRBV7-2
CDR3 DNA: TGTGCCAGCAGCTTGGGGGTGGGGAGCGGGGGCCGCATGTATTTT
CDR3 protein: CASSLGVGSGGRMYF

J gene: TRBJ1-2
D gene: .
clone size: once
V gene: TRBV3-1/TRBV3-2
CDR3 DNA: TGTGCCAGCAGCCAGCCCCTGGCGACGGGAGGCTACACCTTC
CDR3 protein: CASSQPLATGGYTF

J gene: TRBJ2-3
D gene: TRBD1
clone size: once
V gene: TRBV7-3
CDR3 DNA: TGTGCCAGCAGCTCGCGGCGGGCCCTAAGGGACAGCGCCGGCCGAGATACGCAGTATTTT
CDR3 protein: CASSSRRALRDSAGRDTQYF

J gene: TRBJ1-1
D gene: TRBD1
clone size: .
V gene: TRBV7-3
CDR3 DNA: TGTGCCAGCAGCGCTGACATGGGACAGACGAACACTGAAGCTTTCTTT
CDR3 protein: CASSADMGQTNTEAFF

J gene: TRBJ2-3
D gene: TRBD2
clone size: .
V gene: TRBV27
CDR3 DNA: TGTGCCAGCAGTTTATTAGGTAGCGGGAGCTGGACAGATACGCAGTATTTT
CDR3 protein: CASSLLGSGSWTDTQYF

J gene: TRBJ2-1
D gene: TRBD2
clone size: .
V gene: TRBV19
CDR3 DNA: TGTGCCAGTAGGCTGGCGACTAGCGGGAGGGCAGTGAGCTCCTACAATGAGCAGTTCTTC
CDR3 protein: CASRLATSGRAVSSYNEQFF

J gene: TRBJ2-5
D gene: TRBD2
clone size: .
V gene: TRBV3-1/TRBV3-2
CDR3 DNA: TGTGCCAGCAGCAAATCACTAGCGGGGGGGCAAGGGACCCAGTACTTC
CDR3 protein: CASSKSLAGGQGTQYF

J gene: TRBJ1-1
D gene: .
clone size: .
V gene: TRBV30
CDR3 DNA: TGTGCCTGGATGAGGATAACAGGGCCTGAAAAAAAAGCTTTCTTT
CDR3 protein: CAWMRITGPEKKAFF

J gene: TRBJ2-3
D gene: TRBD2
clone size: .
V gene: TRBV6-2/TRBV6-3
CDR3 DNA: TGTGCCAGCAGTTCCCCGACTAGCGGGAGAACAGATACGCAGTATTTT
CDR3 protein: CASSSPTSGRTDTQYF

J gene: TRBJ1-4
D gene: .
clone size: .
V gene: TRBV21-1
CDR3 DNA: TGTGCCAGCAGACTAGGACAGGGAAGTGAAAAACTGTTTTTT
CDR3 protein: CASRLGQGSEKLFF

J gene: TRBJ2-1
D gene: .
clone size: .
V gene: TRBV28
CDR3 DNA: TGTGCCAGCAGTTTGAGGGGAGGGCAGTTCTTC
CDR3 protein: CASSLRGGQFF

J gene: TRBJ1-1
D gene: .
clone size: .
V gene: TRBV30
CDR3 DNA: TGTGCCTGGAGTGGATTGGGGACACGACATGTGAACACTGAAGCTTTCTTT
CDR3 protein: CAWSGLGTRHVNTEAFF

J gene: TRBJ1-1
D gene: .
clone size: .
V gene: TRBV19
CDR3 DNA: TGTGCCAGCACGGCCCGGGGGACTGAAGCTTTCTTT
CDR3 protein: CASTARGTEAFF

J gene: TRBJ2-7
D gene: TRBD1
clone size: few
V gene: TRBV4-1
CDR3 DNA: TGCGCCAGCAGCCAAGGCTTAATCAGGGGACAGGAGGTCTACGAGCAGTACTTC
CDR3 protein: CASSQGLIRGQEVYEQYF

J gene: TRBJ1-4
D gene: TRBD1
clone size: once
V gene: TRBV6-1
CDR3 DNA: TGTGCCAGCAGTGACGGACAGGGGAACGAAAAACTGTTTTTT
CDR3 protein: CASSDGQGNEKLFF